This T cell receptor beta chain was captured in a study of T cell repertoires in cytomegalovirus infection. Germline lookup yields CDR1 ENHRY and CDR2 SYGVKD. V shed 8 bases and J shed 8 bases, with 12 bases lying between them. The CDR3 has 11 amino acids. In TCRdb, the reads were re-called with MiXCR into one record per CDR3 protein. The profile shows 630,000 or so distinct CDR3 sequences, 20% to 30% of them singletons. The J gene is TRBJ1-2, the V gene TRBV10-3; tentative D call: TRBD1 (6 bases). Source material: CD8+ T cells from PBMCs. The clonotype comes from a human donor in good health (CMV status not recorded). Some clones in this sample may be carry-over from other donors' samples. As DNA, the CDR3 is TGTGCCATCCGCCACAGGGAAGGCTACACCTTC. This sequence encodes CAIRHREGYTF.